This TCR beta chain was documented in a study of OX40 agonist ivuxolimab in advanced cancers. Repertoires were generated with immunoSEQ multiplex PCR, while TCRdb's copy carries only in-frame clones and drops some. Of 6,500 to 9,000 clones listed, over 55% are singletons. The CDR3 is 15 amino acids. CDR1 is SNHLY, CDR2 FYNNEI, per germline. V lost 3 bases and J lost 3, with 14 bases in between. For this clone: As yet, its antigen is unknown.

Study outcomes and limitations: Clonal expansion by week 6 occurred in CD4+ and CD8+ blood T cells (at 0.1 to 3.0 mg/kg).

With baseline, cycle 4 day 1, and cycle 7 day 1 as timepoints, blood was sampled. The chain combines TRBV2 with TRBJ1-2; weak D call: TRBD1 (6 bases). This clonotype was sampled from an adult with an advanced solid tumor such as melanoma, head and neck, liver or kidney cancer. This sample comprised CD4+ or CD8+ T cells sorted from blood, obtained in a trial of the OX40 agonist ivuxolimab. The CDR3 loop reads CASSEGGQFHYGYTF. The CDR3 bases are TGTGCCAGCAGTGAGGGGGGACAATTTCACTATGGCTACACCTTC.